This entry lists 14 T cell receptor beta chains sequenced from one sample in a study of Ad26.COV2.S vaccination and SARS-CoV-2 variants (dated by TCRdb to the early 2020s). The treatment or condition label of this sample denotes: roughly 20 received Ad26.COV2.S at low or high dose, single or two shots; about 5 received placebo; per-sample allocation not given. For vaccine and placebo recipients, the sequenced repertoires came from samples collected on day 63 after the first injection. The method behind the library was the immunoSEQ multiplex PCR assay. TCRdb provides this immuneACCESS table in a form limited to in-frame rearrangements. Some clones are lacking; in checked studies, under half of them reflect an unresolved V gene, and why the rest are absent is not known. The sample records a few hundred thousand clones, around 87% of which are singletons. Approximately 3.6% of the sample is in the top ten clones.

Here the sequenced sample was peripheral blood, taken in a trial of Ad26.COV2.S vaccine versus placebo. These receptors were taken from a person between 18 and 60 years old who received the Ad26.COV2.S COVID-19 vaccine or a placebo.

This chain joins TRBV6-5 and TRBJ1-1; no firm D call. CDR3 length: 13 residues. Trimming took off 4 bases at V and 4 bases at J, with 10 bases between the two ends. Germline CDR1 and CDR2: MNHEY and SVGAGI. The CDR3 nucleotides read TGTGCCAGCAGTTTATTGGGAGTCACTGAAGCTTTCTTT. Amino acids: CASSLLGVTEAFF.

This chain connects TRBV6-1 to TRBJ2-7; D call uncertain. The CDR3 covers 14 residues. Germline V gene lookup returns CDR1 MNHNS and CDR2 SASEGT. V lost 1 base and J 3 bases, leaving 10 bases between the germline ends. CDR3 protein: CASSEEQTLYEQYF. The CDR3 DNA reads TGTGCCAGCAGTGAAGAACAGACCCTCTACGAGCAGTACTTC.

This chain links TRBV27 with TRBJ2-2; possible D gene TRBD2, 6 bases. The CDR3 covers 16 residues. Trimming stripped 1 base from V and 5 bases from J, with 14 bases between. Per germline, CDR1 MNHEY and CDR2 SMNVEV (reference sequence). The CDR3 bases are TGTGCCAGCAGTTTATTATCCAGCCGGGGGACCGGGGAGCTGTTTTTT. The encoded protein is CASSLLSSRGTGELFF.

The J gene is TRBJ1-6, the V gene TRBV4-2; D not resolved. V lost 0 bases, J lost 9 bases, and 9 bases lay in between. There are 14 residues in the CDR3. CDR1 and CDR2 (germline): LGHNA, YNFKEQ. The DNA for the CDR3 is TGTGCCAGCAGCCAAGATTCGCGGGCTTCACCCCTCCACTTT. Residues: CASSQDSRASPLHF.

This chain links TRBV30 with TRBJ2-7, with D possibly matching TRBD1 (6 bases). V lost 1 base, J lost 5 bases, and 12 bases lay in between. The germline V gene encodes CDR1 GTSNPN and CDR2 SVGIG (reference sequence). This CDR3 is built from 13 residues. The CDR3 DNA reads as TGTGCCTGGAGTGGTGGACAGTGGGACGAGCAGTACTTC. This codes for CAWSGGQWDEQYF.

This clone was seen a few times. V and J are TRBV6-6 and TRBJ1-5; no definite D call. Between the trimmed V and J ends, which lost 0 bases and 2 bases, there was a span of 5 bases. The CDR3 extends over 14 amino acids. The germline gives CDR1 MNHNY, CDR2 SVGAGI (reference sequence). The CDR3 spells CASSYSLGNQPQHF. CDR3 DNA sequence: TGTGCCAGCAGTTACTCGTTAGGCAATCAGCCCCAGCATTTT.

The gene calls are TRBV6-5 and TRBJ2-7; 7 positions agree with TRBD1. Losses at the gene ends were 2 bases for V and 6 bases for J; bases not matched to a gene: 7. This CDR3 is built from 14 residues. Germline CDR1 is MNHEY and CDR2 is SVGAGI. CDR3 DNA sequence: TGTGCCAGCAGTTACCCGGGACAGCCGTTCGAGCAGTACTTC. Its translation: CASSYPGQPFEQYF.

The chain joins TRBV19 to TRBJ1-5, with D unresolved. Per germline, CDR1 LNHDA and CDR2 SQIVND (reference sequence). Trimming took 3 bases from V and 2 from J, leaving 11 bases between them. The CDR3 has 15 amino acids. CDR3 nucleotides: TGTGCCAGTAGTATTGTGGCAGAGGGCAATCAGCCCCAGCATTTT. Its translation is CASSIVAEGNQPQHF.

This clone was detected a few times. The DNA of the CDR3 is TGTGCCAGCACCTCAGGCAGTTCTAACTATGGCTACACCTTC. Translated: CASTSGSSNYGYTF. The V and J genes are TRBV7-9 and TRBJ1-2; the D is unclear. CDR3 length: 14 amino acids. The V gene's germline CDR1 is SEHNR and CDR2 FQNEAQ (reference sequence). V was clipped by 7 bases and J by 0 bases, with 12 bases between them.

CDR3 nucleotides: TGTGCCAGCAGTGTCTCCGACAGGGGGCTATTTACCCACAATGAGCAGTTCTTC. As protein: CASSVSDRGLFTHNEQFF. This chain connects TRBV2 to TRBJ2-1; 10 bases map to TRBD1. Per germline, CDR1 SNHLY and CDR2 FYNNEI. CDR3 length: 18 amino acids. Germline trimming cut 4 bases from V and 5 bases from J; bases unmatched to any gene: 14.

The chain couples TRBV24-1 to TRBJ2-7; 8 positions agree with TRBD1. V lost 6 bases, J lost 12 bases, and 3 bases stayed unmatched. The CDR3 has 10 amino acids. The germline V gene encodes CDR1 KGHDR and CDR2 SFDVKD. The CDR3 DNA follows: TGTGCCACCAGTCCGGGGACAGGGTACTTC. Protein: CATSPGTGYF.

CDR3 residues: CASSLTDNTEAFF. The CDR3 nucleotides are TGTGCCAGCAGCTTGACAGACAACACTGAAGCTTTCTTT. The chain couples TRBV4-2 to TRBJ1-1; perhaps TRBD1 as D (5 bases). V lost 5 bases, J lost 2 bases, and 9 bases lay in between. The CDR3 length is 13 residues. Per germline, CDR1 LGHNA and CDR2 YNFKEQ.

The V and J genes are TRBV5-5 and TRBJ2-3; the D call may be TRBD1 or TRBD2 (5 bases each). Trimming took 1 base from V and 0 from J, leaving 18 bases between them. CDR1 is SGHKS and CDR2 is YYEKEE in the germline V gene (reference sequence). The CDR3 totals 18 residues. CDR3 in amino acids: CASSLSTAGAGSTDTQYF. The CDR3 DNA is TGTGCCAGCAGCTTGTCTACTGCCGGGGCGGGCAGCACAGATACGCAGTATTTT.

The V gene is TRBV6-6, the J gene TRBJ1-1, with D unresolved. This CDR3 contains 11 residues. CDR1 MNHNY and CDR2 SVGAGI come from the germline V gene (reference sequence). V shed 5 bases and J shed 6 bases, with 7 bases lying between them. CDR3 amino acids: CASSHDPEAFF. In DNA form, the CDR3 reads TGTGCCAGCAGTCACGACCCTGAAGCTTTCTTT.